These 20 T cell receptor beta chains came from one sample sequenced in a study of tumor-infiltrating lymphocytes in primary liver carcinoma. Researchers generated TCR beta cDNA from roughly 520 ng of total RNA, relying on a constant-region primer. Slightly modified ARM-PCR with three nested multiplex PCR rounds yielded TCR beta libraries. TRBV1-TRBV30 forward primers paired with a C-beta reverse primer drove the first two PCR rounds, roughly 10 cycles each. TCRdb re-called the multiplex PCR reads with MiXCR, one entry per CDR3 protein. The sample has about 180,000 distinct CDR3 sequences, about 60% seen once. Out of unsorted whole blood came the blood RNA, and germline DNA was extracted as well. The sample was peripheral blood. All receptors come from a man in his forties with primary liver carcinoma and hepatitis B virus infection.

A note on this clonotype: At one end the junction does not follow the germline gene, possibly because of a read error. This sequence joins TRBV11-2 and TRBJ1-1; D is unresolved. CDR3 length: 13 residues. Germline V CDR1 and CDR2: SGHAT, FQNNGV. CDR3 nucleotides: TGTGCCAACAGCCCCAGTGCGGTGGCCGAAGCTTTCTTT. It specifies CANSPSAVAEAFF. Full variable domain (missing parts from reference TRBV11-2 and TRBJ1-1): EAGVAQSPRYKIIEKRQSVAFWCNPISGHATLYWYQQILGQGPKLLIQFQNNGVVDDSQLPKDRFSAERLKGVDSTLKIQPAKLEDSAVYLCANSPSAVAEAFFGQGTRLTVV.

Here the CDR3 DNA reads TGTGCCAGCAGCTCGGCCGGACTAGCGTTCGAGCAGTTCTTC. This sequence encodes CASSSAGLAFEQFF. This chain connects TRBV5-8 to TRBJ2-1, with TRBD2 matching 9 bases. The V segment lost 3 bases and the J segment 10 bases; nucleotides outside the gene matches: 8. The CDR3 has 14 residues. CDR1 is SGHTS, CDR2 YDEGEE, per germline.

This clonotype has a handful of counts. For the CDR3, the DNA is TGTGCCAGCAGCAAGTCGACTAGCCAAGAGACCCAGTACTTC. Translation gives CASSKSTSQETQYF. This chain uses TRBV5-5 with TRBJ2-5; a possible D gene is TRBD2 (6 bases). CDR3 length equals 14 residues. Germline V gene lookup returns CDR1 SGHKS and CDR2 YYEKEE (reference sequence). V was cut by 4 bases and J by 1 base, with 11 bases left in between.

This clonotype was counted only a few times. This chain joins TRBV6-5 and TRBJ1-5; 7 nucleotides line up with TRBD1. The CDR3 extends over 13 amino acids. Germline V gives CDR1 MNHEY, CDR2 SVGAGI. J was trimmed by 5 bases and V by 5 bases; bases with no gene match: 3. The DNA for the CDR3 is TGTGCCAGCAGTCCAGGGGGAGATCAGCCCCAGCATTTT. Its translation: CASSPGGDQPQHF.

J is TRBJ2-5 and V is TRBV4-2; D perhaps matches TRBD2 (6 bases). V lost 0 bases and J lost 2, with 10 bases in between. The CDR3 covers 15 residues. CDR1 and CDR2 from the germline V gene are LGHNA and YNFKEQ. CDR3 nucleotides: TGTGCCAGCAGCCAAGATGGGGCGGGACAAGAGACCCAGTACTTC. Translation: CASSQDGAGQETQYF.

A few counts support this clonotype. The chain uses TRBV6-2 or TRBV6-3 and TRBJ2-3, with TRBD2 matching 8 bases. V was clipped by 2 bases and J by 0 bases; unmatched bases: 4. Germline lookup yields CDR1 MNHEY and CDR2 SVGEGT. CDR3 size: 16 residues. The CDR3 DNA reads TGTGCCAGCAGTTACGGGCTAGCGGGCAGCACAGATACGCAGTATTTT. Protein sequence: CASSYGLAGSTDTQYF.

The gene calls are TRBV5-4 and TRBJ2-1, with 12 nucleotides matching TRBD2. Germline trimming cut 3 bases from V and 9 bases from J; bases unmatched to any gene: 10. This CDR3 contains 16 residues. Germline V gene data show CDR1 as SGHNT and CDR2 as YYREEE (reference sequence). CDR3 residues: CASSSEQTSGRVEQFF. The CDR3 nucleotides are TGTGCCAGCAGCTCGGAGCAGACTAGCGGGAGAGTTGAGCAGTTCTTC.

This clonotype has a single count. A junction end diverges from the germline sequence, so it may reflect a read error. This chain joins TRBV11-2 and TRBJ2-6, with D hard to call. Germline CDR1 is SGHAT and CDR2 is FQNNGV. There are 14 residues in the CDR3. CDR3 loop: CVSSSTWGANVLTF. In DNA, the CDR3 is TGTGTCAGCAGCTCGACATGGGGGGCCAACGTCCTGACTTTC. Full variable domain (missing parts from reference TRBV11-2 and TRBJ2-6): EAGVAQSPRYKIIEKRQSVAFWCNPISGHATLYWYQQILGQGPKLLIQFQNNGVVDDSQLPKDRFSAERLKGVDSTLKIQPAKLEDSAVYLCVSSSTWGANVLTFGAGSRLTVL.

Notes on this clonotype: A much more abundant neighbour one base away suggests this may be a read error. In nucleotides, the CDR3 is TGCAGCGTTGAGACCAGTGAGACCCAGTACTTC. This translates into CSVETSETQYF. This rearrangement joins TRBV29-1 to TRBJ2-5; D remains unclear. V gave up 3 bases and J gave up 5 bases, with 7 bases separating them. This CDR3 has 11 amino acids. In germline, CDR1 is SQVTM, CDR2 ANQGSEA.

Of note for this clonotype: A junction boundary mismatches the germline segment, possibly from a read error. The chain joins TRBV11-2 to TRBJ2-7, with 8 bases lining up with TRBD2. CDR1 is SGHAT and CDR2 is FQNNGV in the germline V gene. The CDR3 consists of 14 residues. DNA for the CDR3: TGTGCCAGCACATCCCTGAGCGGGAGCTACAAGCAGTACTTC. It is translated as CASTSLSGSYKQYF.

The chain recombines TRBV30 with TRBJ2-2; 7 bases line up with TRBD2. J gave up 6 bases and V 2 bases, and 3 bases lay outside the gene matches. Per germline, CDR1 GTSNPN and CDR2 SVGIG (reference sequence). The CDR3 length is 13 residues. Here the CDR3 DNA reads TGTGCCTGGAGTCAACTAGCGTCCGGGGAGCTGTTTTTT. Protein product: CAWSQLASGELFF.

The chain joins TRBV10-3 to TRBJ2-6; D gene uncertain. V lost 10 bases and J 4 bases, leaving 11 bases between the germline ends. CDR1 is ENHRY, CDR2 SYGVKD, per germline. This CDR3 region has 13 residues. For the CDR3, the DNA is TGTGCCACCACCCGCGAGGGGGCCAACGTCCTGACTTTC. Its protein product is CATTREGANVLTF.

The genes are TRBV7-8 and TRBJ2-7; D is possibly TRBD2 (5 bases). Trimming took 2 bases from V and 2 from J, leaving 19 bases between them. Germline V gene lookup returns CDR1 SGHVS and CDR2 FQNEAQ. The CDR3 is made up of 17 amino acids. CDR3 in amino acids: CASSLYSGWERPYEQYF. The CDR3 region has the DNA TGTGCCAGCAGCTTATATTCCGGGTGGGAGAGACCCTACGAGCAGTACTTC.

The chain couples TRBV6-6 to TRBJ1-2; D unresolved. Germline V gene lookup returns CDR1 MNHNY and CDR2 SVGAGI (reference sequence). V lost 8 bases and J 7 bases, leaving 20 bases between the germline ends. There are 14 residues in the CDR3. The CDR3 DNA is TGTGCCAGCGCCCAGGACCACTTAGAACTTGGCTACACCTTC. Translated, it gives CASAQDHLELGYTF.

The gene calls are TRBV11-2 and TRBJ2-6; D is perhaps TRBD1 (6 bases). Germline CDR1 reads SGHAT; CDR2 reads FQNNGV. Trimming left V 1 base short and J 1 base short, with 14 bases between. The CDR3 has 18 amino acids. The CDR3 loop is CASSLGKGVTSGANVLTF. As DNA, the CDR3 is TGTGCCAGCAGCTTAGGAAAGGGGGTGACTTCTGGGGCCAACGTCCTGACTTTC.

This clonotype has more than one count but fewer than ten. This sequence joins TRBV12-3 or TRBV12-4 and TRBJ2-6; D gene ambiguous. Trimming stripped 4 bases from V and 0 bases from J, with 7 bases between. The length of the CDR3 is 15 residues. In nucleotides, the CDR3 is TGTGCCAGCAGTTCGACGGTCTCTGGGGCCAACGTCCTGACTTTC. Translation gives CASSSTVSGANVLTF.

This chain joins TRBV12-3 or TRBV12-4 and TRBJ2-1; 8 bases line up with TRBD2. The CDR3 runs 15 residues. Trimming removed 4 bases from V and 4 bases from J; junction bases left unmatched: 6. In DNA, the CDR3 is TGTGCCAGCAGTTCGCGTAGCGGGATATACAATGAGCAGTTCTTC. Translating it yields CASSSRSGIYNEQFF.

Remarks on this clonotype: An end of the junction differs from the germline gene, which may be a read error. The chain combines TRBV11-2 with TRBJ1-2; D gene ambiguous. Germline-derived CDR1 and CDR2 are SGHAT and FQNNGV. The CDR3 has 15 amino acids. CDR3 sequence reads: CASNLRGLETYGYTF. CDR3 coding DNA: TGTGCCAGCAACTTAAGAGGACTCGAGACCTATGGCTACACCTTC. The whole variable domain, remainder taken from reference TRBV11-2 and TRBJ1-2, is EAGVAQSPRYKIIEKRQSVAFWCNPISGHATLYWYQQILGQGPKLLIQFQNNGVVDDSQLPKDRFSAERLKGVDSTLKIQPAKLEDSAVYLCASNLRGLETYGYTFGSGTRLTVV.

Many counts were recorded for this clonotype. This sequence joins TRBV6-6 and TRBJ2-1, with 7 bases aligning to TRBD2. Germline lookup yields CDR1 MNHNY and CDR2 SVGAGI (reference sequence). The V gene end was trimmed by 8 bases and the J gene end by 3 bases; junction bases not matched to a gene: 7. The CDR3 consists of 14 residues. CDR3 in DNA: TGTGCCAGCGGTAAGAGGGAGGGCTACAATGAGCAGTTCTTC. It codes for CASGKREGYNEQFF.

This clonotype was seen more than once but under ten times. A read error is possible here, since a much larger clone lies one base away. V is TRBV11-2 and J is TRBJ2-7; tentatively, D is TRBD1 (5 bases). The germline V and J ends were trimmed by 1 base and 4 bases, with 8 bases remaining between them. CDR1 SGHAT and CDR2 FQNNGV come from the germline V gene. The CDR3 loop spans 13 amino acids. Here the CDR3 reads CASSLAQVYEQYF. As DNA, the CDR3 is TGTGCCAGCAGCTTAGCACAGGTATACGAGCAGTACTTC.